This T cell receptor beta chain stems from a study of identical twins. Findings and caveats of the study: Invariant T cells like MAIT and iNKT could partly confound the zero-insertion analyses.

Germline assignment: CDR1 DFQATT and CDR2 SNEGSKA (reference sequence). This CDR3 spans 15 amino acids. Unique molecular identifiers were present on the cDNA, and a universal primer site came from template switching. TCRdb reprocessed the 5' RACE reads with MiXCR, giving one entry per CDR3 protein. This table holds approximately 1.8 million distinct CDR3 sequences, more than 30% found once. This clonotype was seen a handful of times. Its antigen is still unknown. V is TRBV20-1 and J is TRBJ2-4, with 11 positions matching TRBD2. TRBJ2-5 matches the DNA end more closely, so the J call is doubtful. Source material: cord blood. The origin of this receptor is a newborn girl in good health. CDR3 protein: CSASRGSGRGETQYF. The CDR3 region has the DNA TGCAGTGCTAGCCGTGGTAGCGGGAGGGGAGAGACCCAGTACTTC.